This TCR beta chain was recorded in a study of blood T cell repertoires in COVID-19. At the level of the study: Acute and convalescent COVID-19 samples came from the United States, Italy and Spain.

Only in-frame clones appear in the TCRdb table, and some are missing; sequencing was by immunoSEQ multiplex PCR. The table shows fewer than 90,000 clones, with over 70% occurring only once. The CDR3 totals 15 residues. V lost 2 bases and J 3 bases, leaving 15 bases between the germline ends. The germline CDR1 and CDR2 sequences are SGDLS and YYNGEE. This TCR came from a woman aged 45-65 years with acute or convalescent COVID-19. The sample consisted of peripheral blood. V gene TRBV9 combines with J gene TRBJ2-7; the D gene is possibly TRBD2 (6 bases). CDR3 DNA: TGTGCCAGCAGCGTTGGGTCCGGGACTGGCTACGAGCAGTACTTC. Protein product: CASSVGSGTGYEQYF. Drawing the rest from reference TRBV9 and TRBJ2-7, the complete variable domain is DSGVTQTPKHLITATGQRVTLRCSPRSGDLSVYWYQQSLDQGLQFLIQYYNGEERAKGNILERFSAQQFPDLHSELNLSSLELGDSALYFCASSVGSGTGYEQYFGPGTRLTVT.